Following are 17 T cell receptor beta chains from one sample sequenced in a study of early T cells in non-severe SARS-CoV-2 infection (dated by TCRdb to the early 2020s). The library was generated by 5' RACE. Sequencing took place on a NextSeq 500. The public reads were reprocessed in TCRdb via fastp at Q25 and MiXCR, keeping in-frame beta chains. When rows share a CDR3 protein, they turn into one entry using the most common DNA and genes. In this sample the table shows 50,000 to 80,000 distinct CDR3 sequences, approximately 9.2% of which occur a single time. The top ten clonotypes cover around 15% of the sample. Sequenced here: whole blood, sampled at baseline. The source is an adult who was a healthcare worker with PCR-confirmed SARS-CoV-2 infection or an uninfected control (not recorded which).

The chain recombines TRBV27 with TRBJ2-6; D unresolved. From germline, CDR1 is MNHEY and CDR2 SMNVEV (reference sequence). There are 16 residues in the CDR3. V lost 3 bases, J lost 0 bases, and 9 bases lay in between. This CDR3 is CASSFSLSSGANVLTF. The CDR3 region has the DNA TGTGCCAGCAGTTTTAGTCTGAGCTCTGGGGCCAACGTCCTGACTTTC.

This clonotype was counted at least ten times. The chain joins TRBV11-2 to TRBJ2-5; TRBD1 aligns across 7 bases. V shed 5 bases, J shed 4 bases, and the junction held 7 bases outside the gene matches. The CDR3 runs to 14 residues. The germline V gene has CDR1 SGHAT and CDR2 FQNNGV. The CDR3 reads CASSPLTGRETQYF. The CDR3 region has the DNA TGTGCCAGCAGCCCCCTGACAGGGAGAGAGACCCAGTACTTC.

This clonotype has at least ten counts. The rearrangement joins TRBV6-1 to TRBJ1-5; D not resolved. In germline, CDR1 is MNHNS, CDR2 SASEGT. V was shortened by 8 bases and J by 5 bases, with 19 bases between the two germline ends. The CDR3 length is 15 residues. CDR3 protein: CASRVVQDGHQPQHF. DNA of the CDR3: TGTGCCAGCCGGGTGGTACAAGACGGGCATCAGCCCCAGCATTTT.

This clonotype was seen more than once but under ten times. At one boundary the junction diverges from the germline segment, which might be a read error. This sequence joins TRBV7-9 and TRBJ1-2; the D is unclear. Germline V gives CDR1 SEHNR, CDR2 FQNEAQ (reference sequence). CDR3 length: 14 amino acids. This chain's CDR3 is CASTLTGVNYGYTF. The CDR3 bases are TGTGCCAGCACCTTAACCGGTGTCAACTATGGCTACACCTTC.

There are a few counts of this clonotype. V usage is TRBV7-9 and J usage is TRBJ2-6, with D perhaps TRBD1 (6 bases). V lost 11 bases and J 0 bases, leaving 20 bases between the germline ends. The length of the CDR3 is 17 residues. CDR1 is SEHNR and CDR2 is FQNEAQ in the germline V gene (reference sequence). For the CDR3, the DNA is TGTGCCGCGTTTAGGGGACATGGCCTCTCTGGGGCCAACGTCCTGACTTTC. It translates to CAAFRGHGLSGANVLTF.

This clonotype has at least ten counts. This chain uses TRBV7-2 with TRBJ2-7; either TRBD1 or TRBD2 may supply D (5 bases each). V was cut by 6 bases and J by 7 bases, with 22 bases left in between. Germline V gives CDR1 SGHTA, CDR2 FQGNSA. The CDR3 has 15 amino acids. The CDR3 coding sequence is TGTGCCAGCAGGACCGGGGCTGGCGCATGGGAGGAGCAGTACTTC. Translation gives CASRTGAGAWEEQYF.

V is TRBV12-3 or TRBV12-4 and J is TRBJ1-6; D ambiguous. The CDR3 has 15 residues. V lost 5 bases, J lost 0 bases, and 8 bases lay in between. The chain's CDR3 is CASSPAGSYNSPLHF. CDR3 in DNA: TGTGCCAGCAGTCCCGCCGGCTCCTATAATTCACCCCTCCACTTT.

This clonotype was found a few times. The genes are TRBV7-6 and TRBJ2-1; D is ambiguous. In germline, CDR1 is SGHVS, CDR2 FNYEAQ. Between the trimmed V and J ends, which lost 5 bases and 8 bases, there was a span of 10 bases. The CDR3 consists of 12 residues. CDR3 sequence: CASSRPPDEQFF. In DNA, the CDR3 is TGTGCCAGCAGCCGCCCCCCTGATGAGCAGTTCTTC.

The V gene is TRBV11-2, the J gene TRBJ2-1, with TRBD2 identical over 9 bases. Trimming removed 1 base from V and 6 bases from J; junction bases left unmatched: 7. Germline V gives CDR1 SGHAT, CDR2 FQNNGV. The CDR3 is made up of 16 amino acids. The CDR3 nucleotides are TGTGCCAGCAGCTTAGCGGCGGGAGGGCCACGCAATGAGCAGTTCTTC. This codes for CASSLAAGGPRNEQFF.

V usage is TRBV4-3 and J usage is TRBJ2-5; D gene uncertain. The V gene lost 0 bases and the J gene lost 5 bases, with 7 bases spanning the gap. The CDR3 runs to 13 residues. The germline CDR1 and CDR2 sequences are LGHNA and YSLEER. In DNA form, the CDR3 reads TGCGCCAGCAGCCAAGATGTAAGGGAGACCCAGTACTTC. Translating it yields CASSQDVRETQYF.

This clonotype appeared a few times. The V call is TRBV7-9, the J call TRBJ2-7, with D uncertain. V was trimmed by 0 bases and J by 7 bases, leaving 10 bases between them. Germline V gene sequence: CDR1 SEHNR, CDR2 FQNEAQ (reference sequence). The CDR3 sequence is 13 residues long. The CDR3 here is CASSLAGGWEQYF. CDR3 sequence (DNA): TGTGCCAGCAGCTTAGCAGGTGGATGGGAGCAGTACTTC.

In this sample, this clonotype turned up many times. The chain recombines TRBV5-1 with TRBJ2-3; no clear D gene. CDR3 length: 15 residues. Germline-derived CDR1 and CDR2 are SGHRS and YFSETQ. Trimming took 6 bases from V and 4 from J, leaving 18 bases between them. The CDR3 sequence is CASTRESFRPDTQYF. The DNA for the CDR3 is TGCGCCAGCACCCGTGAGAGTTTTCGTCCAGATACGCAGTATTTT.

This clonotype occurred many times. V usage is TRBV7-9 and J usage is TRBJ2-1; possibly TRBD2 for D (6 bases). The V end was cut by 5 bases, the J end by 0 bases, with 14 bases between. CDR1 and CDR2 from the germline V gene are SEHNR and FQNEAQ (reference sequence). The CDR3 sequence is 16 residues long. CDR3 DNA sequence: TGTGCCAGCAGCCTCGAAGCGGGTTTCTCCTACAATGAGCAGTTCTTC. Its translation is CASSLEAGFSYNEQFF.

This chain links TRBV18 with TRBJ2-5, with D possibly TRBD2 on 5 matching bases. The CDR3 contains 15 residues. Trimming shortened V by 1 base and J by 0 bases, and 9 bases separated the two germline ends. Germline V gives CDR1 KGHSH, CDR2 LQKENI. The DNA for the CDR3 is TGTGCCAGCTCACCACTCACCGGGGACCAAGAGACCCAGTACTTC. Translation gives CASSPLTGDQETQYF.

The sample holds many counts of this clonotype. The chain links TRBV4-2 to TRBJ2-1; D might be TRBD2 (6 bases). Germline CDR1 and CDR2: LGHNA and YNFKEQ. The CDR3 runs to 16 residues. V was clipped by 4 bases and J by 2 bases, with 15 bases between them. The CDR3 sequence is CASSLSGTSTYNEQFF. The DNA for the CDR3 is TGTGCCAGCAGCCTCTCCGGGACTTCCACCTACAATGAGCAGTTCTTC.

This clonotype has ten or more counts. The V and J genes are TRBV12-3 or TRBV12-4 and TRBJ2-7, with 8 bases identical to TRBD1. The CDR3 totals 17 residues. After removal of 0 bases from V and 2 bases from J, the junction contained 9 bases not matched to a gene. As DNA, the CDR3 is TGTGCCAGCAGTTTAGCGGTCCCCAGGGGGCTCCCCTACGAGCAGTACTTC. It translates to CASSLAVPRGLPYEQYF.

V gene TRBV12-3 or TRBV12-4 combines with J gene TRBJ2-1; D remains unclear. V was pared by 1 base and J by 8 bases, with 9 bases between. The length of the CDR3 is 13 residues. The CDR3 is CASSLGGGDEQFF. The CDR3 DNA follows: TGTGCCAGCAGTTTAGGGGGTGGGGATGAGCAGTTCTTC.